Here is one TCR beta chain with its context. This clonotype was found many times. What this receptor recognizes is not known. Base qualities were left out, and no much larger clone turns up one base away. This entry belongs to a study of T cells in Graves' hyperthyroidism and ophthalmopathy (dated by TCRdb to about 2019). For the study in its entirety: Peripheral blood was sampled at the time of initial diagnosis, prior to any treatment. The study also compared thyroid tissue and blood T-cell repertoires from a handful of Graves' hyperthyroidism patients. After sampling, hyperthyroidism patients received methimazole starting at 30 mg daily, and ophthalmopathy patients received high-dose intravenous methylprednisolone. To identify TCR V-J signatures that set the groups apart, the researchers used a discovery cohort of 100 or so patients, made up of 40 to 45 with Graves' ophthalmopathy and some 55 with stable Graves' hyperthyroidism. The 95 to 100 discovery patients were randomly split 7:3 into training and test sets. An independent validation cohort of 18 to 20 hyperthyroidism patients and approximately 16 patients who later progressed to ophthalmopathy tested prospective prediction of ophthalmopathy. TCR Vbeta CDR3 sequencing of 135 peripheral blood samples (approximately 44 ophthalmopathy, about 74 hyperthyroidism and about 17 progressor patients) is reported in the paper. Overall study outcomes, separate from this receptor: No statistical method was used to fix the sample size in advance, and group allocation was not hidden from the investigators. In validation, the model predicted progression to ophthalmopathy with approximately 70% sensitivity and 72% to 85% specificity, a median of 6.5 months before onset. Most expanded thyroid clonotypes (frequency above 0.001) were also found in blood, which suggests that blood repertoires may mirror thyroid immune responses. Ophthalmopathy was separated from stable hyperthyroidism by a 13 V-J signature model, with just over 85% sensitivity and roughly 84% specificity obtained in cross-validation and 80%/75% obtained in testing.

TCR beta CDR3 regions were amplified from RNA transcripts. A first-round RT-PCR of the TCR CDR3 used the HTBI primer set with the Qiagen OneStep RT-PCR kit. A second multiplex PCR round built the libraries, followed by size selection and purification. Sequencing of the libraries was done on an Illumina HiSeq2000 using paired-end 100 bp reads. Concerning the study's data processing: SOAPnuke was used to process the raw data, removing reads that contained adapters or uncalled bases, had a mean Phred below 15, or lacked an exact match to the constant primer or identifier. COPE v1.2.5 was used to merge the high-quality paired reads, and each unique nucleotide sequence was defined as a clonotype. Clonotypes were aligned to IMGT TRBV, TRBD and TRBJ reference segments using MiTCR v1.1. Only V-J combinations with frequency above 0.0001, covering about 99% of repertoires, were analysed. A TCS score was defined as the ratio between F50 (clonal expansion) and ExV (chaos), using BLOSUM62-based TCRdist between CDR3 peptides within each V-J. Welch's t-statistics and random forest reduced some 510 V-J features to roughly 13, which were used in a naive Bayes classifier (R e1071). The raw public reads went through TCRdb reprocessing: fastp at Q25, MiXCR clone calling, in-frame beta chains kept. Every entry covers one CDR3 protein and lists the most common genes and DNA from its rows. TCRdb's processing, not the authors' own work, is the source of the V and J calls. The sample contains about 640,000 distinct CDR3 sequences, 20% of them found a single time. Of the sample, around a third is held by the ten largest clones.

Reading from cysteine to phenylalanine, the CDR3 counts 15 amino acids. Of all the DNA, just the CDR3 is kept, 45 bases in frame from base 1. The germline V gene (reference sequence) sets CDR1 to DFQATT and CDR2 to SNEGSKA. Clipping removes 5 bases from V and 3 bases from J, with 9 as the unmatched junction base count. Ophthalmopathy patients had moderately to severely active disease, with a Clinical Activity Score of 3 or more, a NOSPECS grade of 4 or more, and a disease duration of less than 3 months. Patients with uncontrolled infections, other autoimmune diseases, pregnancy or lactation were excluded. Diagnoses were established on the basis of clinical symptoms, serum thyroxine and TRAb, thyroid ultrasound, and orbital computed tomography. PBMCs were separated from over 9 ml of fresh peripheral blood using Ficoll-Paque density gradient centrifugation. Total RNA was extracted using Trizol reagent, and RNA quality was assessed on an Agilent 2100 Bioanalyzer.

Sequencing was done on a sample of blood. The chain is made from TRBV20-1 and TRBJ2-5, and 10 bases in between align with TRBD2. This receptor was obtained from a man in his thirties or forties with Graves' ophthalmopathy. For the CDR3, the sequence is CSAPTLAGAKETQYF. The nucleotides read TGCAGTGCTCCAACCCTAGCGGGAGCCAAAGAGACCCAGTACTTC.